Below, 20 T cell receptor beta chains from the same sample are listed, as sequenced in a study of T-cell reconstitution after alpha-beta-depleted transplantation in children. A library of TCRbeta sequences, prepared with unique molecular identifiers, was generated. TCRdb ran MiXCR on the PCR reads and lists one entry per CDR3 protein. Found here are roughly 500,000 distinct CDR3 sequences, around a third of them singletons; the top ten hold 2% to 2.5%. This specimen was PBMCs from the stem cell graft donor, taken from the stem cell graft. The receptors originated from a human donor who donated a stem cell graft to a child with aplastic anemia.

The rearrangement links TRBV6-2 or TRBV6-3 to TRBJ1-2; TRBD1 agrees at 11 bases. The CDR3 totals 15 residues. The V gene end was trimmed by 7 bases and the J gene end by 4 bases; junction bases not matched to a gene: 8. Looked up from germline, CDR1 is MNHEY and CDR2 is SVGEGT. The CDR3 nucleotides read TGTGCCAGCACTTCGGACAGGGGGCATATCTATGGCTACACCTTC. Its protein product is CASTSDRGHIYGYTF.

This clonotype has a handful of counts. This chain uses TRBV7-2 with TRBJ2-2, with D possibly matching TRBD2 (6 bases). This CDR3 spans 17 amino acids. Germline lookup yields CDR1 SGHTA and CDR2 FQGNSA. The V end was cut by 8 bases, the J end by 2 bases, with 21 bases between. The CDR3 loop reads CASRPPKRLDNTGELFF. The CDR3 coding sequence is TGTGCCAGCCGACCACCTAAGCGACTAGATAACACCGGGGAGCTGTTTTTT.

The chain recombines TRBV3-1 with TRBJ2-1; TRBD2 aligns across 11 bases. Germline V gene lookup returns CDR1 LGHDT and CDR2 YNNKEL (reference sequence). J gave up 15 bases and V 4 bases, and 11 bases lay outside the gene matches. The CDR3 runs 14 residues. This chain's CDR3 is CASSPGASGRIGFF. The CDR3, as DNA: TGTGCCAGCAGCCCTGGGGCTAGCGGGAGGATTGGGTTCTTC.

Ten or more counts support this clonotype. The V and J genes are TRBV29-1 and TRBJ2-1; a weak D match, TRBD2 (5 bases). This CDR3 is 14 amino acids long. V shed 4 bases and J shed 0 bases, with 10 bases lying between them. Germline V gene data show CDR1 as SQVTM and CDR2 as ANQGSEA. The CDR3 loop reads CSVAAGSSYNEQFF. The DNA of the CDR3 is TGCAGCGTTGCGGCGGGCAGCTCCTACAATGAGCAGTTCTTC.

In its sample, this clonotype was seen a few times. The chain links TRBV7-2 to TRBJ1-1, with 7 positions matching TRBD1. Unmatched junction bases numbered 10, after V lost 1 base and J lost 5 bases. Germline V gene data show CDR1 as SGHTA and CDR2 as FQGNSA. The CDR3 contains 16 residues. CDR3 coding DNA: TGTGCCAGCAGCTTAGAGGGTCCAGGGGGGCGAACTGAAGCTTTCTTT. Translated, it gives CASSLEGPGGRTEAFF. The full variable domain, in which reference TRBV7-2 and TRBJ1-1 provide the parts outside the CDR3, is GAGVSQSPSNKVTEKGKDVELRCDPISGHTALYWYRQSLGQGLEFLIYFQGNSAPDKSGLPSDRFSAERTGGSVSTLTIQRTQQEDSAVYLCASSLEGPGGRTEAFFGQGTRLTVV.

V gene TRBV5-4 combines with J gene TRBJ2-1; TRBD2 matches 9 bases. This CDR3 has 18 residues. V lost 0 bases and J lost 5; bases outside the gene matches: 12. Germline-derived CDR1 and CDR2 are SGHNT and YYREEE (reference sequence). CDR3 amino acids: CASSLGGRAGGNNNEQFF. CDR3 DNA: TGTGCCAGCAGCTTGGGGGGTCGGGCGGGAGGGAATAACAATGAGCAGTTCTTC.

The chain carries TRBV20-1 and TRBJ1-2; a weak D match, TRBD1 (6 bases). The CDR3 sequence is 14 residues long. V was clipped by 1 base and J by 0 bases, with 9 bases between them. CDR1 is DFQATT and CDR2 is SNEGSKA in the germline V gene (reference sequence). For the CDR3, the DNA is TGCAGTGCTAGAGCGGGGGCCACTAACTATGGCTACACCTTC. It encodes CSARAGATNYGYTF.

The rearrangement uses TRBV28 and TRBJ2-7; 7 nucleotides line up with TRBD1. There are 13 residues in the CDR3. V gave up 0 bases and J gave up 7 bases; unmatched junction bases: 3. From germline, CDR1 is MDHEN and CDR2 SYDVKM. CDR3 amino acids: CASSLWGQPEQYF. The CDR3 DNA reads TGTGCCAGCAGTTTATGGGGACAGCCAGAGCAGTACTTC.

This clonotype was seen a few times. This chain connects TRBV12-3 or TRBV12-4 to TRBJ2-4; a weak D match, TRBD2 (5 bases). V was cut by 5 bases and J by 3 bases, with 11 bases left in between. The length of the CDR3 is 14 residues. CDR3 in DNA: TGTGCCAGCAGTGGAGGTCGATACAAAAACATTCAGTACTTC. It specifies CASSGGRYKNIQYF.

The chain recombines TRBV9 with TRBJ2-4, with 9 bases aligning to TRBD2. The CDR3 consists of 12 residues. Looked up from germline, CDR1 is SGDLS and CDR2 is YYNGEE. V shed 10 bases, J shed 5 bases, and the junction held 4 bases outside the gene matches. CDR3 nucleotide sequence: TGTGCCGCCCAGCGGGAGGAAAACATTCAGTACTTC. Protein product: CAAQREENIQYF.

This clonotype was counted only a few times. In DNA, the CDR3 is TGCAGTGCTACCCGGGGGATTCAAGAGACCCAGTACTTC. Protein product: CSATRGIQETQYF. This chain joins TRBV20-1 and TRBJ2-5; tentatively, D is TRBD2 (6 bases). This CDR3 has 13 residues. The germline CDR1 and CDR2 sequences are DFQATT and SNEGSKA (reference sequence). The V end lost 4 bases, the J end lost 2 bases, and 11 bases lay between the germline ends.

The chain couples TRBV29-1 to TRBJ2-7, with D unclear. The length of the CDR3 is 10 residues. Germline loops: CDR1 SQVTM, CDR2 ANQGSEA. The ends were cut back, 7 bases at V and 7 bases at J, with 11 bases in the middle. For the CDR3, the DNA is TGCAGCGCCGTTATGGGGGAGCAGTACTTC. As protein: CSAVMGEQYF.

The chain links TRBV7-9 to TRBJ2-1; TRBD1 matches 8 bases. Germline CDR1 is SEHNR and CDR2 is FQNEAQ (reference sequence). There are 16 residues in the CDR3. V shed 5 bases and J 0 bases; nucleotides not matched to a gene: 6. Here the CDR3 reads CASSPITGGSYNEQFF. The CDR3 DNA is TGTGCCAGCAGCCCGATAACAGGGGGCTCCTACAATGAGCAGTTCTTC.

This clonotype was seen only a few times. V gene TRBV20-1 combines with J gene TRBJ2-1; 7 positions match TRBD2. Germline loops: CDR1 DFQATT, CDR2 SNEGSKA (reference sequence). The CDR3 has 14 residues. V lost 3 bases, J lost 0 bases, and 2 bases stayed unmatched. Here the CDR3 reads CSASGRSSYNEQFF. The DNA of the CDR3 is TGCAGTGCTAGCGGGAGGAGCTCCTACAATGAGCAGTTCTTC.

The chain employs TRBV3-1 and TRBJ2-4, with TRBD2 matching over 10 bases. Germline-derived CDR1 and CDR2 are LGHDT and YNNKEL (reference sequence). This CDR3 has 14 amino acids. V shed 1 base, J shed 9 bases, and the junction held 3 bases outside the gene matches. CDR3 protein: CASSQGLAGGIQYF. The CDR3 nucleotides are TGTGCCAGCAGCCAAGGGTTAGCGGGAGGCATTCAGTACTTC.

This sequence joins TRBV12-3 or TRBV12-4 and TRBJ1-1; TRBD1 might be the D (5 bases). The germline V and J ends were trimmed by 4 bases and 1 base, with 10 bases remaining between them. CDR3 size: 14 residues. CDR3 amino acids: CASSSGGRNTEAFF. The CDR3 coding sequence is TGTGCCAGCAGTTCGGGGGGTAGGAACACTGAAGCTTTCTTT.

This clonotype was seen a handful of times. The CDR3 DNA reads as TGCGCCAGCAGCGCAGATCCTAGCGGGAGCTACTACAATGAGCAGTTCTTC. Protein product: CASSADPSGSYYNEQFF. The chain carries TRBV5-1 and TRBJ2-1; TRBD2 matches at 10 bases. V shed 4 bases and J 3 bases; nucleotides not matched to a gene: 10. The CDR3 loop spans 17 amino acids. The germline gives CDR1 SGHRS, CDR2 YFSETQ.

This clonotype occurred a few times. CDR3 amino acids: CASSPNSYEQYF. The CDR3 DNA is TGTGCCAGCAGCCCAAACAGCTACGAGCAGTACTTC. This sequence joins TRBV9 and TRBJ2-7; D is uncertain. The CDR3 extends over 12 amino acids. Trimming removed 4 bases at V and 3 bases at J, with 8 bases between. The V gene's germline CDR1 is SGDLS and CDR2 YYNGEE.

This chain uses TRBV20-1 with TRBJ2-1, with TRBD2 matching over 7 bases. This CDR3 contains 15 residues. Germline-derived CDR1 and CDR2 are DFQATT and SNEGSKA (reference sequence). The V gene end was trimmed by 0 bases and the J gene end by 2 bases; junction bases not matched to a gene: 4. As DNA, the CDR3 is TGCAGTGCTAGAGATTTGGCGGGAGCCTACAATGAGCAGTTCTTC. Amino acids: CSARDLAGAYNEQFF.

This clonotype was counted a few times. The chain uses TRBV5-4 and TRBJ2-5, with 8 bases aligning to TRBD2. Trimming took 0 bases from V and 7 from J; bases not matched to a gene: 17. Germline V gene lookup returns CDR1 SGHNT and CDR2 YYREEE (reference sequence). The CDR3 extends over 18 amino acids. In nucleotides, the CDR3 is TGTGCCAGCAGCTTGGCCCCCACTAGCGGAGGGGTGGGGGGGACCCAGTACTTC. It yields the protein CASSLAPTSGGVGGTQYF.